A single sample is the source of the 28 T cell receptor beta chains below, sequenced in a study of blood T cell repertoires in COVID-19. Here immunoSEQ multiplex PCR was the method, and the copy in TCRdb shows in-frame clones only, minus some. The sample lists nearly 200,000 clones, approximately 91% occurring once. The sample comprised peripheral blood. All receptors derive from a middle-aged woman who had recovered from COVID-19.

The rearrangement links TRBV4-3 to TRBJ2-7, with unresolved D. With 1 base removed from V and 2 bases from J, the gap between germline ends came to 6 bases. Germline CDR1 is LGHNA and CDR2 is YSLEER. There are 13 residues in the CDR3. This chain's CDR3 is CASSQVLAYEQYF. The CDR3 DNA follows: TGCGCCAGCAGCCAAGTCTTAGCCTACGAGCAGTACTTC.

The rearrangement uses TRBV2 and TRBJ1-5, with D perhaps matching TRBD1 (6 bases). The V and J ends lost 5 bases and 7 bases respectively, with 21 bases between them. The V gene's germline CDR1 is SNHLY and CDR2 FYNNEI. This CDR3 region has 16 residues. DNA for the CDR3: TGTGCCAGCAGTTCAAATGTAGCGGGGGGCTTACAGCCCCAGCATTTT. Translating gives CASSSNVAGGLQPQHF.

The rearrangement uses TRBV11-3 and TRBJ1-1, with D tentatively TRBD1 (5 bases). This CDR3 is built from 13 residues. V lost 2 bases and J 8 bases, leaving 12 bases between the germline ends. Per the germline V gene, CDR1 is SGHNT and CDR2 is YENEEA. CDR3 sequence reads: CASSLLSTAEAFF. DNA of the CDR3: TGTGCCAGCAGCTTACTGTCGACAGCCGAAGCTTTCTTT.

The gene calls are TRBV19 and TRBJ2-2; TRBD1 might be the D (5 bases). Looked up from germline, CDR1 is LNHDA and CDR2 is SQIVND (reference sequence). The CDR3 loop spans 13 amino acids. V lost 7 bases, J lost 4 bases, and 10 bases lay in between. In nucleotides, the CDR3 is TGTGCCAGTACAGGGAAGCCCACCGGGGAGCTGTTTTTT. This gives the protein CASTGKPTGELFF.

The J gene is TRBJ2-5, the V gene TRBV5-1, with 8 bases identical to TRBD2. CDR3 length: 15 amino acids. Germline V CDR1 and CDR2: SGHRS, YFSETQ. The junction had 6 bases not matched to a gene; V was cut back by 1 base and J by 4 bases. CDR3 in DNA: TGCGCCAGCAGCTTGTCGGGAGGGTTTGGAGAGACCCAGTACTTC. Its protein is CASSLSGGFGETQYF. Full variable domain (remainder filled in from reference TRBV5-1 and TRBJ2-5): KAGVTQTPRYLIKTRGQQVTLSCSPISGHRSVSWYQQTPGQGLQFLFEYFSETQRNKGNFPGRFSGRQFSNSRSEMNVSTLELGDSALYLCASSLSGGFGETQYFGPGTRLLVL.

The chain carries TRBV4-1 and TRBJ2-1, with D unclear. The CDR3 loop spans 16 amino acids. Trimming shortened V by 0 bases and J by 0 bases, and 9 bases separated the two germline ends. Per the germline V gene, CDR1 is MGHRA and CDR2 is YSYEKL. The CDR3 DNA follows: TGCGCCAGCAGCCAAGAATTGCGTGGCTCCTACAATGAGCAGTTCTTC. Its protein product is CASSQELRGSYNEQFF.

This clone turned up a few times. The chain has TRBV7-9 and TRBJ2-7; 13 bases are a match to TRBD2. The J segment lost 2 bases and the V segment lost 5 bases, leaving 6 bases of the junction unmatched. CDR3 length: 16 residues. In germline, CDR1 is SEHNR, CDR2 FQNEAQ (reference sequence). The CDR3 nucleotides read TGTGCCAGCAGCACCGGACTAGCGGGAGCCCCCTACGAGCAGTACTTC. It is translated as CASSTGLAGAPYEQYF.

CDR3 in amino acids: CATEEGVGADTQYF. CDR3 sequence (DNA): TGTGCCACCGAAGAGGGGGTAGGGGCAGATACGCAGTATTTT. V is TRBV24-1 and J is TRBJ2-3, with D possibly being TRBD1 (6 bases). With 9 bases removed from V and 4 bases from J, the gap between germline ends came to 16 bases. Looked up from germline, CDR1 is KGHDR and CDR2 is SFDVKD. The CDR3 consists of 14 residues.

Here the CDR3 DNA reads TGTGCCAGCAGCGTAAGCCCGACAGGGGCCTATGGCTACACCTTC. This sequence encodes CASSVSPTGAYGYTF. The chain has TRBV9 and TRBJ1-2; 8 bases are a match to TRBD1. V lost 1 base, J lost 4 bases, and 6 bases stayed unmatched. CDR1 is SGDLS, CDR2 YYNGEE, per germline. This CDR3 has 15 amino acids.

The chain links TRBV27 to TRBJ2-3; D is uncertain. V was trimmed by 5 bases and J by 5 bases, leaving 8 bases between them. Germline V gene sequence: CDR1 MNHEY, CDR2 SMNVEV (reference sequence). The CDR3 runs 12 residues. The CDR3 loop is CASSPLGDTQYF. CDR3 nucleotides: TGTGCCAGCAGTCCCCTAGGAGATACGCAGTATTTT.

The CDR3 sequence: CASSAGTGKTGELFF. The CDR3 DNA reads TGTGCCAGCAGCGCCGGGACAGGGAAAACCGGGGAGCTGTTTTTT. The chain combines TRBV2 with TRBJ2-2; 9 bases agree with TRBD1. The germline V gene encodes CDR1 SNHLY and CDR2 FYNNEI. The CDR3 covers 15 residues. V shed 6 bases and J 5 bases; nucleotides not matched to a gene: 7.

This chain uses TRBV11-3 with TRBJ2-1; D is possibly TRBD1 (6 bases). The V gene lost 0 bases and the J gene lost 0 bases, with 15 bases spanning the gap. The CDR3 extends over 18 amino acids. Germline CDR1 SGHNT, CDR2 YENEEA. The CDR3: CASSLDLGGVGSYNEQFF. In nucleotides, the CDR3 is TGTGCCAGCAGCTTAGATTTAGGGGGAGTGGGCTCCTACAATGAGCAGTTCTTC.

The V and J genes are TRBV5-6 and TRBJ1-2; D uncertain. Germline CDR1 is SGHDT and CDR2 is YYEEEE. CDR3 length equals 13 residues. V lost 0 bases and J 4 bases, leaving 7 bases between the germline ends. CDR3 nucleotide sequence: TGTGCCAGCAGCTTGGTGGCAGTCTATGGCTACACCTTC. It encodes CASSLVAVYGYTF.

The chain employs TRBV5-1 and TRBJ2-7, with 12 bases matching TRBD1. The CDR3 spans 15 residues. The trim removed 4 bases at V and 5 bases at J, leaving 7 bases unmatched. Germline CDR1 reads SGHRS; CDR2 reads YFSETQ. CDR3 sequence (DNA): TGCGCCAGCAGCCAAGGGACAGGGGGCGTCCACGAGCAGTACTTC. Residues: CASSQGTGGVHEQYF.

The rearrangement uses TRBV6-2 or TRBV6-3 and TRBJ1-5; D is unclear. Germline lookup yields CDR1 MNHEY and CDR2 SVGEGT. The germline V and J ends were trimmed by 2 bases and 6 bases, with 14 bases remaining between them. This CDR3 region has 15 residues. As DNA, the CDR3 is TGTGCCAGCAGTTACCATGCGGGGTTCGGTCAGCCCCAGCATTTT. It translates to CASSYHAGFGQPQHF.

This rearrangement joins TRBV7-9 to TRBJ2-1; D uncertain. Deletions cut 1 base from V and 6 bases from J, with 7 bases between. The length of the CDR3 is 13 residues. Germline V gives CDR1 SEHNR, CDR2 FQNEAQ (reference sequence). Written as DNA, the CDR3 is TGTGCCAGCAGCTTAGTAGCCAGCAATGAGCAGTTCTTC. Amino acids: CASSLVASNEQFF.

The CDR3 nucleotides are TGCGCCAGCAGGGACCGGGACAAAAGAGATCAGCCCCAGCATTTT. Amino acid sequence: CASRDRDKRDQPQHF. The gene calls are TRBV10-1 and TRBJ1-5, with TRBD1 as a possible D gene (6 bases). The length of the CDR3 is 15 residues. Germline CDR1 is WNHNN and CDR2 is SYGVQD (reference sequence). Trimming pared 6 bases from V and 5 bases from J, leaving 17 bases between.

This sequence joins TRBV11-3 and TRBJ2-1; D is perhaps TRBD2 (6 bases). The CDR3 extends over 15 amino acids. V shed 3 bases and J shed 1 base, with 10 bases lying between them. Germline loops: CDR1 SGHNT, CDR2 YENEEA. The CDR3: CASSFSGNSYNEQFF. The CDR3 DNA is TGTGCCAGCAGCTTTAGCGGAAATTCCTACAATGAGCAGTTCTTC.

The CDR3 region has the DNA TGTGCCAGCAGCCACCCACCAACTAGCGGGAGGGAGACCCAGTACTTC. This translates into CASSHPPTSGRETQYF. The chain joins TRBV3-1 (or the pseudogene TRBV3-2) to TRBJ2-5, with 12 nucleotides matching TRBD2. The CDR3 runs to 16 residues. V trimming: 3 bases; J trimming: 5 bases; junction bases outside the gene matches: 7. The V gene's germline CDR1 is LGHDT and CDR2 YNNKEL (reference sequence).

This clone was observed once. V usage is TRBV5-5 and J usage is TRBJ2-1; tentative D call: TRBD1 (5 bases). Germline CDR1 is SGHKS and CDR2 is YYEKEE (reference sequence). V shed 4 bases and J shed 7 bases, with 18 bases lying between them. This CDR3 spans 15 amino acids. CDR3 region: CASSPDTGRWNEQFF. CDR3 coding DNA: TGTGCCAGCAGCCCCGACACAGGAAGGTGGAATGAGCAGTTCTTC.

V usage is TRBV29-1 and J usage is TRBJ2-3, with 7 nucleotides matching TRBD2. Germline V lookup: CDR1 SQVTM, CDR2 ANQGSEA. Trimming at V came to 1 base and at J to 4 bases, leaving 2 bases not matched to a gene. The CDR3 extends over 13 amino acids. This chain's CDR3 is CSVEVGGSDTQYF. CDR3 DNA sequence: TGCAGCGTTGAAGTGGGGGGGTCAGATACGCAGTATTTT.

This clone occurred once. Other DNA sequences of this sample code for an identical CDR3. The rearrangement joins TRBV6-1 to TRBJ2-7, with a possible D match to TRBD1 (6 bases). Germline loops: CDR1 MNHNS, CDR2 SASEGT. This CDR3 has 13 amino acids. The V end was cut by 3 bases, the J end by 0 bases, with 6 bases between. CDR3 protein: CASSETGSYEQYF. For the CDR3, the DNA is TGTGCCAGCAGTGAGACAGGCTCCTACGAGCAGTACTTC.

This clone has ten or more counts. The chain joins TRBV29-1 to TRBJ2-2, with TRBD2 matching over 11 bases. Per the germline V gene, CDR1 is SQVTM and CDR2 is ANQGSEA. The CDR3 is made up of 16 amino acids. The junction had 7 bases not matched to a gene; V was cut back by 3 bases and J by 4 bases. Here the CDR3 DNA reads TGCAGCGTTGATGGTAGCGGGAGGGGAAGCACCGGGGAGCTGTTTTTT. Translation: CSVDGSGRGSTGELFF.

The chain combines TRBV6-5 with TRBJ1-1; no firm D call. Per germline, CDR1 MNHEY and CDR2 SVGAGI. V lost 6 bases and J lost 1, with 9 bases in between. The CDR3 contains 13 residues. CDR3 nucleotides: TGTGCCAGCAGAACGAGGGCGAACACTGAAGCTTTCTTT. This translates into CASRTRANTEAFF.

The J gene is TRBJ1-2, the V gene TRBV6-4; TRBD1 agrees at 7 bases. CDR1 is MRHNA and CDR2 is SNTAGT in the germline V gene. This CDR3 region has 13 residues. Trimming took 2 bases from V and 4 from J; bases not matched to a gene: 1. CDR3 loop: CASSDPGGYGYTF. CDR3 DNA: TGTGCCAGCAGTGACCCAGGGGGCTATGGCTACACCTTC.

This rearrangement joins TRBV30 to TRBJ2-3; D might be TRBD2 (6 bases). Germline CDR1 reads GTSNPN; CDR2 reads SVGIG (reference sequence). Deletions cut 3 bases from V and 2 bases from J, with 18 bases between. This CDR3 is built from 16 residues. The CDR3 sequence: CAWRGRDSPLTDTQYF. The DNA for the CDR3 is TGTGCCTGGAGGGGCCGGGACTCTCCCCTCACAGATACGCAGTATTTT.

The chain combines TRBV18 with TRBJ2-7; 8 bases align to TRBD1. CDR1 is KGHSH, CDR2 LQKENI, per germline. This CDR3 has 16 residues. The junction had 13 bases not matched to a gene; V was cut back by 6 bases and J by 3 bases. CDR3 protein: CASSNMPGTGNYEQYF. The CDR3 nucleotides read TGTGCCAGCTCTAATATGCCCGGGACAGGAAACTACGAGCAGTACTTC.

The chain links TRBV27 to TRBJ2-2, with 11 bases matching TRBD2. This CDR3 spans 17 amino acids. With V trimmed by 7 bases and J by 3 bases, 10 bases remained unmatched. The V gene's germline CDR1 is MNHEY and CDR2 SMNVEV (reference sequence). CDR3 DNA: TGTGCCAGCAAGCGAACTAGCGGGAGAAGGGACACCGGGGAGCTGTTTTTT. Protein product: CASKRTSGRRDTGELFF.